These T cell receptor beta chains were read from a single sample in a study of regulatory T cells in long-lasting Graves disease. In TCRdb, the multiplex PCR reads were re-called with MiXCR into one record per CDR3 protein. There are 650,000 to 850,000 distinct CDR3 sequences in the sample; about 30% occur only once, and 35% to 55% lies in the top ten. The specimen comprised peripheral blood mononuclear cells (PBMCs), sampled when the disease was refractory, from a patient treated with antithyroid drugs. The receptors come from a female donor with Graves disease. The CDR3 runs from the conserved cysteine through the conserved F or W. D genes are given only for firm matches. Clone size appears in some rows only: once, few, many, or a class for an expanded clone.

v_call	d_call	clone_size	j_call	cdr3_nt	cdr3_aa
TRBV6-1	TRBD2	.	TRBJ2-7	TGTGCCAGCTCCCGGACTGGCGGGAGTCGTCTCGAGCAGTACTTC	CASSRTGGSRLEQYF
TRBV10-3	.	.	TRBJ1-6	TGTGCCATCAGTGTCGACCCTTATAATTCACCCCTCCACTTT	CAISVDPYNSPLHF
TRBV2	TRBD1	many	TRBJ2-7	TGTGCCAGCAGGAAGGGACAGGGGGCTAACGAGCAGTACTTC	CASRKGQGANEQYF
TRBV29-1	TRBD1	few	TRBJ2-5	TGCAGCGTTGAAGTGAACAGGGGTGGTGAGACCCAGTACTTC	CSVEVNRGGETQYF
TRBV15	TRBD2	.	TRBJ2-7	TGTGCCACCAGCAGAGAGCCGGGACTAGGACACGAGCAGTACTTC	CATSREPGLGHEQYF
TRBV27	.	many	TRBJ1-2	TGTGCCAGCAGACCAACAGGTTCCTATGGCTACACCTTC	CASRPTGSYGYTF
TRBV28	.	.	TRBJ1-1	TGTGCCAGCACCCCGGGATTGCGAACTGAAGCTTTCTTT	CASTPGLRTEAFF
TRBV5-1	.	.	TRBJ1-1	TGCGCCAGCAGCTTGCAGGGTAGTAGCACTGAAGCTTTCTTT	CASSLQGSSTEAFF
TRBV25-1	TRBD1	few	TRBJ1-4	TGTGCCAGCAGTGATTCCAGGAGGGGGCTTGGTGAAAAACTGTTTTTT	CASSDSRRGLGEKLFF
TRBV29-1	TRBD1	few	TRBJ1-2	TGCAGCGTTGGGGGGTTCAACAGGGGGCATTATGGCTACACCTTC	CSVGGFNRGHYGYTF
TRBV2	.	.	TRBJ1-2	TGTGCCAGCAGTGAGATCAGGGCGGTTTATGGCTACACCTTC	CASSEIRAVYGYTF
TRBV29-1	.	.	TRBJ2-5	TGCAGCGTTGAGGTCAGCCAAGAGACCCAGTACTTC	CSVEVSQETQYF
TRBV7-9	TRBD1	.	TRBJ1-2	TGTGCCAGCAGCCGCCGGGGACAGGGCCACTATGGCTACACCTTC	CASSRRGQGHYGYTF
TRBV18	.	.	TRBJ1-6	TGTGCCAGCTCACCAAAGGGTTATAATTCACCCCTCCACTTT	CASSPKGYNSPLHF
TRBV6-1	TRBD1	.	TRBJ1-1	TGTGCCAGCAGGACGACAGGGATCAACACTGAAGCTTTCTTT	CASRTTGINTEAFF
TRBV29-1	TRBD1	many	TRBJ1-2	TGCAGCGTTGGGGACAGGGGTCGCGGCTACACCTTC	CSVGDRGRGYTF
TRBV20-1	.	.	TRBJ2-6	TGCAGTGCTAGGAGAGTCGGGGCCAACGTCCTGACTTTC	CSARRVGANVLTF
TRBV7-3	.	.	TRBJ1-3	TGTGCCAGCAGCTTAGCCCCGCTCAACTCTGGAAACACCATATATTTT	CASSLAPLNSGNTIYF
TRBV11-2	.	few	TRBJ1-5	TGTGCCAGCAGCTTAGAAGGGGATAGCAATCAGCCCCAGCATTTT	CASSLEGDSNQPQHF
TRBV4-1	.	.	TRBJ2-7	TGCGCCAGCAGCCAAGATATGCGACAGGCCACCTACGAGCAGTACTTC	CASSQDMRQATYEQYF
TRBV10-3	TRBD2	many	TRBJ2-5	TGTGCCATCAGTGGGACTAGCGGAGGATTGAGGGAGACCCAGTACTTC	CAISGTSGGLRETQYF
TRBV15	.	.	TRBJ1-5	TGTGCCACCAGCAGAGCCCTGAATCAGCCCCAGCATTTT	CATSRALNQPQHF
TRBV7-9	TRBD1	few	TRBJ1-5	TGTGCCAGCAGCTCCCATTTACAGGGGGCGATTCAGCCCCAGCATTTT	CASSSHLQGAIQPQHF
TRBV6-1	.	few	TRBJ2-7	TGTGCCAGCAGAGAACGACCCAGTAGGACTTACCGCTACGAGCAGTACTTC	CASRERPSRTYRYEQYF
TRBV20-1	.	few	TRBJ1-1	TGCAGTGCTAGAGATACGGGGGCAAAAGCTTTCTTT	CSARDTGAKAFF
TRBV6-1	TRBD1	many	TRBJ2-6	TGTGCCAGCAGGCCCGGGACAGGGTGGCCTGGGGCCAACGTCCTGACTTTC	CASRPGTGWPGANVLTF
TRBV29-1	.	.	TRBJ2-7	TGCAGCGTTGAAGGAGGGACCGATCCCTACGAGCAGTACTTC	CSVEGGTDPYEQYF
TRBV5-1	TRBD1	.	TRBJ1-1	TGCGCCAGCAGCTCCGGGACAGGGGGGGGGAACACTGAAGCTTTCTTT	CASSSGTGGGNTEAFF
TRBV6-1	.	few	TRBJ1-2	TGTGCCAGCAGTGAATCCGTGATCGTGTCCTATGGCTACACCTTC	CASSESVIVSYGYTF
TRBV5-1	TRBD2	.	TRBJ2-2	TGCGCCAGCAGCCCCGGGCTAGCGGGAGACCCCGGGGAGCTGTTTTTT	CASSPGLAGDPGELFF
TRBV28	.	.	TRBJ1-4	TGTGCCAGCAGTAACCCAAGGGGTCGGTATGAAAAACTGTTTTTT	CASSNPRGRYEKLFF
TRBV20-1	TRBD1	few	TRBJ2-7	TGCAGTGCTACTTTGGACAGGGACCCCTACGAGCAGTACTTC	CSATLDRDPYEQYF
TRBV12-3/TRBV12-4	TRBD1	many	TRBJ1-2	TGTGCCAGCAGTCGGACAGGGACCTACTATGGCTACACCTTC	CASSRTGTYYGYTF
TRBV19	.	.	TRBJ2-5	TGTGCCAGTAGGGGGGGGGCCGGAGAGACCCAGTACTTC	CASRGGAGETQYF
TRBV7-9	.	once	TRBJ1-4	TGTGCCAGCAGCCTTAGAAGGGAGGCGCCTAATGAAAAACTGTTTTTT	CASSLRREAPNEKLFF
TRBV4-1	.	many	TRBJ2-5	TGCGCCAGCAGCCAAGTTTCCACTAGGGAACGGGAGACCCAGTACTTC	CASSQVSTRERETQYF
TRBV2	.	many	TRBJ2-7	TGTGCCAGCAGCGTGGTAGGCAGGGGCTACGAGCAGTACTTC	CASSVVGRGYEQYF
TRBV7-6	TRBD2	.	TRBJ2-2	TGTGCCAGCAGCTTAGCGGAGGGGACTAGCGAACGGCACACGCACACCGGGGAGCTGTTTTTT	CASSLAEGTSERHTHTGELFF
TRBV7-9	.	few	TRBJ1-1	TGTGCCAGCAGCTTAGCAGACAGGATCCTTAAAGAAGCTTTCTTT	CASSLADRILKEAFF
TRBV5-1	.	.	TRBJ1-2	TGCGCCAGCAGCGCCGAAGGCGGGGAAAGGGGCGGCTACACCTTC	CASSAEGGERGGYTF
TRBV29-1	.	few	TRBJ1-5	TGCAGCGTTGCACTCGGGATTAATCAGCCCCAGCATTTT	CSVALGINQPQHF
TRBV20-1	.	few	TRBJ1-4	TGCAGTGCTAAGATGGGGACTAATGAAAAACTGTTTTTT	CSAKMGTNEKLFF
TRBV4-1	TRBD1	.	TRBJ1-5	TGCGCCAGCAGCCAAGACAGGGGGCTCCCAAATCAGCCCCAGCATTTT	CASSQDRGLPNQPQHF
TRBV5-1	.	.	TRBJ1-1	TGCGCCAGCAGCTTTGGACAGCTCAGCAACACTGAAGCTTTCTTT	CASSFGQLSNTEAFF